These 21 T cell receptor beta chains were all obtained from the same sample, sequenced in a study of T-cell memory formation after mild COVID-19. MiXCR was run by TCRdb on the 5' RACE reads, yielding one entry per CDR3 protein. The sample lists about 470,000 distinct CDR3 sequences; roughly 25% were seen once. Sequences were obtained from PBMCs or a T cell subset sorted from them (not recorded which). These receptors were collected from an adult woman who had mild COVID-19 (a few samples of this study predate the infection). Cell type and time point are not known.

This clonotype was seen only a few times. The gene calls are TRBV5-1 and TRBJ2-2, with D hard to call. Germline loops: CDR1 SGHRS, CDR2 YFSETQ. Trimming stripped 4 bases from V and 7 bases from J, with 14 bases between. The CDR3 totals 14 residues. In DNA form, the CDR3 reads TGCGCCAGCAGCCTCGGCCGCTGGGACGGGGAGCTGTTTTTT. Its protein product is CASSLGRWDGELFF.

A single count supports this clonotype. The rearrangement uses TRBV12-3 or TRBV12-4 and TRBJ1-2; weak D call: TRBD1 (6 bases). CDR3 length: 15 amino acids. V dropped 5 bases and J dropped 3 bases, with 16 bases sitting between them. The CDR3 sequence: CASSPRGAHDYGYTF. DNA for the CDR3: TGTGCCAGCAGTCCTCGGGGGGCGCATGACTATGGCTACACCTTC.

This clonotype occurred many times. V is TRBV12-3 or TRBV12-4 and J is TRBJ2-2; D possibly corresponds to TRBD2 (6 bases). The CDR3 runs to 13 residues. The V end was cut by 6 bases, the J end by 4 bases, with 9 bases between. The DNA of the CDR3 is TGTGCCAGCAGCTTGGGGGGCACCGGGGAGCTGTTTTTT. As protein: CASSLGGTGELFF.

This clonotype has more than one count but fewer than ten. The rearrangement joins TRBV20-1 to TRBJ2-4; possibly TRBD1 for D (5 bases). Looked up from germline, CDR1 is DFQATT and CDR2 is SNEGSKA (reference sequence). The CDR3 is 16 amino acids. V was shortened by 3 bases and J by 0 bases, with 15 bases between the two germline ends. CDR3 DNA: TGCAGTGCTAGTAGGGGCGCTCTAATAGCCAAAAACATTCAGTACTTC. This gives the protein CSASRGALIAKNIQYF.

CDR3 protein: CSASIGHSNQPQHF. CDR3 nucleotides: TGCAGTGCTAGTATAGGGCATAGCAATCAGCCCCAGCATTTT. V and J are TRBV20-1 and TRBJ1-5; no reliable D call. V was cut by 3 bases and J by 0 bases, with 9 bases left in between. CDR1 is DFQATT, CDR2 SNEGSKA, per germline (reference sequence). This CDR3 is built from 14 residues.

This rearrangement joins TRBV4-2 to TRBJ1-1; weak D call: TRBD1 (5 bases). Germline CDR1 is LGHNA and CDR2 is YNFKEQ. The CDR3 has 17 residues. Trimming cost V 0 bases and J 1 base, with 15 bases left between them. CDR3 residues: CASSQDPPQGRNTEAFF. In nucleotides, the CDR3 is TGTGCCAGCAGCCAAGATCCCCCGCAGGGAAGGAACACTGAAGCTTTCTTT.

The CDR3 nucleotides are TGTGCCAGCAGCTTATGGAATTCACCCCTCCACTTT. Its translation is CASSLWNSPLHF. The chain links TRBV5-8 to TRBJ1-6; D ambiguous. Germline CDR1 reads SGHTS; CDR2 reads YDEGEE. The ends were cut back, 2 bases at V and 7 bases at J, with 4 bases in the middle. The CDR3 totals 12 residues.

This clonotype was detected only a few times. J is TRBJ2-2 and V is TRBV7-9, with no clear D. V lost 5 bases and J 6 bases, leaving 13 bases between the germline ends. Germline CDR1 reads SEHNR; CDR2 reads FQNEAQ (reference sequence). This CDR3 comprises 14 residues. The CDR3 loop reads CASSPGRLSGELFF. CDR3 bases: TGTGCCAGCAGCCCGGGCCGACTGTCCGGGGAGCTGTTTTTT.

The table lists this clonotype with a few counts. This chain joins TRBV20-1 and TRBJ2-1, with 12 bases lining up with TRBD2. The CDR3 loop spans 15 amino acids. V was clipped by 5 bases and J by 4 bases; unmatched bases: 6. Germline-derived CDR1 and CDR2 are DFQATT and SNEGSKA (reference sequence). CDR3 residues: CSAPLAGGRYNEQFF. DNA of the CDR3: TGCAGTGCTCCCCTAGCGGGGGGGCGATACAATGAGCAGTTCTTC.

This clonotype turned up a few times. This rearrangement joins TRBV7-9 to TRBJ2-3; D ambiguous. Germline values: CDR1 SEHNR, CDR2 FQNEAQ (reference sequence). The CDR3 consists of 14 residues. Trimming left V 6 bases short and J 3 bases short, with 13 bases between. The DNA for the CDR3 is TGTGCCAGCAGATCCAGGCAGAGAACAGATACGCAGTATTTT. Protein sequence: CASRSRQRTDTQYF.

This clonotype came up a few times. The J gene is TRBJ2-5, the V gene TRBV7-3, with TRBD2 matching 12 bases. The V segment lost 5 bases and the J segment 2 bases; nucleotides outside the gene matches: 3. Per the germline V gene, CDR1 is SGHTA and CDR2 is FQGTGA. The CDR3 contains 15 residues. CDR3 bases: TGTGCCAGCAGCCCTAGCGGGGGGGTTCAAGAGACCCAGTACTTC. Amino acid sequence: CASSPSGGVQETQYF.

The chain joins TRBV19 to TRBJ2-5, with 11 bases matching TRBD2. The CDR3 extends over 16 amino acids. V shed 3 bases and J 2 bases; nucleotides not matched to a gene: 5. From germline, CDR1 is LNHDA and CDR2 SQIVND (reference sequence). CDR3 sequence: CASSIQTSGTQETQYF. Here the CDR3 DNA reads TGTGCCAGTAGTATCCAGACTAGCGGGACTCAAGAGACCCAGTACTTC. Drawing the rest from reference TRBV19 and TRBJ2-5, the complete variable domain is DGGITQSPKYLFRKEGQNVTLSCEQNLNHDAMYWYRQDPGQGLRLIYYSQIVNDFQKGDIAEGYSVSREKKESFPLTVTSAQKNPTAFYLCASSIQTSGTQETQYFGPGTRLLVL.

V and J are TRBV6-2 or TRBV6-3 and TRBJ2-3; TRBD2 matches 9 bases. CDR3 size: 16 residues. Trimming cost V 6 bases and J 2 bases; bases outside gene matches: 9. Germline V gene sequence: CDR1 MNHEY, CDR2 SVGEGT. The CDR3 region has the DNA TGTGCCAGCAGAAGAACTAGCGGGCGGATCACAGATACGCAGTATTTT. Translated: CASRRTSGRITDTQYF.

This rearrangement joins TRBV5-5 to TRBJ2-7; D tentatively reads TRBD1 or TRBD2 (5 bases each). CDR3 size: 14 residues. The V end lost 0 bases, the J end lost 2 bases, and 9 bases lay between the germline ends. Germline V gene lookup returns CDR1 SGHKS and CDR2 YYEKEE (reference sequence). The CDR3 spells CASSLGGFPYEQYF. CDR3 in DNA: TGTGCCAGCAGCTTGGGGGGGTTCCCCTACGAGCAGTACTTC.

The chain joins TRBV5-6 to TRBJ1-1; D unresolved. Trimming left V 4 bases short and J 5 bases short, with 15 bases between. Germline V gene data show CDR1 as SGHDT and CDR2 as YYEEEE. CDR3 length: 14 amino acids. The chain's CDR3 is CASSLDVPGTEAFF. CDR3 nucleotides: TGTGCCAGCAGCCTCGACGTACCGGGGACTGAAGCTTTCTTT. Full variable domain (remainder filled in from reference TRBV5-6 and TRBJ1-1): DAGVTQSPTHLIKTRGQQVTLRCSPKSGHDTVSWYQQALGQGPQFIFQYYEEEERQRGNFPDRFSGHQFPNYSSELNVNALLLGDSALYLCASSLDVPGTEAFFGQGTRLTVV.

Only a few counts were recorded for this clonotype. This chain links TRBV10-2 with TRBJ2-3; D is ambiguous. This CDR3 contains 15 residues. Germline CDR1 and CDR2: WSHSY and SAAADI. The V and J ends lost 4 bases and 2 bases respectively, with 13 bases between them. CDR3: CASSGLYGDTDTQYF. CDR3 DNA sequence: TGCGCCAGCAGTGGGCTATATGGAGACACAGATACGCAGTATTTT.

V gene TRBV29-1 combines with J gene TRBJ2-1, with 9 positions matching TRBD2. CDR1 is SQVTM, CDR2 ANQGSEA, per germline. Unmatched junction bases numbered 4, after V lost 6 bases and J lost 1 base. CDR3 size: 14 residues. The CDR3 spells CSVTSGLSYNEQFF. In DNA, the CDR3 is TGCAGCGTGACTAGCGGCCTTTCCTACAATGAGCAGTTCTTC.

The chain carries TRBV19 and TRBJ2-1; 11 nucleotides align to TRBD2. This CDR3 has 16 residues. Germline assignment: CDR1 LNHDA and CDR2 SQIVND (reference sequence). V gave up 1 base and J gave up 9 bases; unmatched junction bases: 8. The CDR3 region is CASSIGLAGPGGEQFF. CDR3 DNA: TGTGCCAGTAGTATAGGACTAGCGGGGCCTGGGGGTGAGCAGTTCTTC.

This clonotype has just a few counts. This rearrangement joins TRBV7-9 to TRBJ2-7; the D is unclear. This CDR3 contains 13 residues. Trimming took off 0 bases at V and 6 bases at J, with 9 bases between the two ends. Germline CDR1 SEHNR, CDR2 FQNEAQ (reference sequence). Written as DNA, the CDR3 is TGTGCCAGCAGCTTAGCTTTTATGGGCGAGCAGTACTTC. It encodes CASSLAFMGEQYF.

The V gene is TRBV2, the J gene TRBJ1-1; weak D call: TRBD1 (5 bases). The V and J ends lost 1 base and 4 bases respectively, with 10 bases between them. This CDR3 comprises 14 residues. Per germline, CDR1 SNHLY and CDR2 FYNNEI. CDR3 loop: CASSEGKGVTEAFF. CDR3 nucleotides: TGTGCCAGCAGTGAAGGTAAAGGGGTCACTGAAGCTTTCTTT.

The rearrangement links TRBV29-1 to TRBJ1-1; D not certain. The V gene lost 4 bases and the J gene lost 7 bases, with 16 bases spanning the gap. The germline gives CDR1 SQVTM, CDR2 ANQGSEA. The CDR3 contains 13 residues. The CDR3 DNA sequence: TGCAGCGTTGTGGGCACGGGTCCTGATGAAGCTTTCTTT. It yields the protein CSVVGTGPDEAFF.